This passage covers 6 T cell receptor beta chains from one sample sequenced in a study of blood T cell repertoires in COVID-19. Repertoires were generated with immunoSEQ multiplex PCR, while TCRdb's copy carries only in-frame clones and drops some. This repertoire shows over 150,000 clones, about 86% found once; its top ten account for approximately 30%. The specimen was peripheral blood. Every receptor here comes from a woman aged 60-75 years with acute or convalescent COVID-19.

The chain carries TRBV7-2 and TRBJ2-5; D is perhaps TRBD2 (6 bases). This CDR3 contains 14 residues. Germline V gene lookup returns CDR1 SGHTA and CDR2 FQGNSA. Trimming cost V 0 bases and J 4 bases, with 9 bases left between them. CDR3 loop: CASSLAPSVETQYF. The CDR3, as DNA: TGTGCCAGCAGCTTAGCGCCTAGCGTAGAGACCCAGTACTTC.

This sequence joins TRBV10-3 and TRBJ2-2, with 8 bases that match TRBD1. Germline V gene data show CDR1 as ENHRY and CDR2 as SYGVKD. This CDR3 has 14 residues. Trimming cost V 10 bases and J 6 bases; bases outside gene matches: 10. The CDR3 here is CASRTGTDPGELFF. CDR3 sequence (DNA): TGTGCCAGTCGGACAGGGACTGATCCCGGGGAGCTGTTTTTT.

The rearrangement uses TRBV7-8 and TRBJ2-3; 9 bases match TRBD2. The V and J ends lost 6 bases and 5 bases, in that order; junction bases with no gene match: 12. Looked up from germline, CDR1 is SGHVS and CDR2 is FQNEAQ. The CDR3 is 16 residues long. The CDR3 reads CASRSPGLASGDTQYF. The CDR3 DNA sequence: TGTGCCAGCAGATCACCGGGACTAGCCTCGGGAGATACGCAGTATTTT.

This CDR3 reads CASSKRAGAYSTDTQYF. The DNA for the CDR3 is TGTGCCAGCAGTAAACGAGCGGGGGCCTACAGCACAGATACGCAGTATTTT. V is TRBV6-4 and J is TRBJ2-3; 8 nucleotides align to TRBD2. This CDR3 region has 17 residues. CDR1 is MRHNA and CDR2 is SNTAGT in the germline V gene. V lost 5 bases, J lost 0 bases, and 10 bases stayed unmatched.

The CDR3 DNA reads as TGTGCCTGGACAGGGGCACCAAACTATGGCTACACCTTC. Its protein is CAWTGAPNYGYTF. The J gene is TRBJ1-2, the V gene TRBV30; D is perhaps TRBD1 (6 bases). Per germline, CDR1 GTSNPN and CDR2 SVGIG (reference sequence). This CDR3 spans 13 amino acids. With 4 bases removed from V and 2 bases from J, the gap between germline ends came to 11 bases.

The chain recombines TRBV5-1 with TRBJ2-5, with TRBD1 as a possible D gene (5 bases). The germline V gene has CDR1 SGHRS and CDR2 YFSETQ. The CDR3 contains 14 residues. V was pared by 4 bases and J by 2 bases, with 12 bases between. The CDR3 protein is CASSTMGLQETQYF. CDR3 nucleotides: TGCGCCAGCAGCACTATGGGGCTGCAAGAGACCCAGTACTTC.